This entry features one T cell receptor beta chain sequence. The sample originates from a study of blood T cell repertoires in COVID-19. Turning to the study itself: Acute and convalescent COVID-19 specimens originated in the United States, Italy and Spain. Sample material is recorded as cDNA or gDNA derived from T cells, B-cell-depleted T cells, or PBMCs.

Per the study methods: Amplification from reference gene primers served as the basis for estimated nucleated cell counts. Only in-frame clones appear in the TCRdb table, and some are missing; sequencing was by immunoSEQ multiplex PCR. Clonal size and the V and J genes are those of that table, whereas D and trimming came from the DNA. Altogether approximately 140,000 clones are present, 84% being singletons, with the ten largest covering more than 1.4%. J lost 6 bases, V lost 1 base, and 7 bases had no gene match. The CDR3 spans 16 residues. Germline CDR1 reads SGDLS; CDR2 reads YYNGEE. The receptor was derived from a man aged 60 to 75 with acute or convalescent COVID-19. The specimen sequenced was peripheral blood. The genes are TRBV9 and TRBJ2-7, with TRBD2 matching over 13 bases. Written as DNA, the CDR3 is TGTGCCAGCAGCGTATTCGCACTAGCGGGAGGGGCCGAGCAGTACTTC. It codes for CASSVFALAGGAEQYF.